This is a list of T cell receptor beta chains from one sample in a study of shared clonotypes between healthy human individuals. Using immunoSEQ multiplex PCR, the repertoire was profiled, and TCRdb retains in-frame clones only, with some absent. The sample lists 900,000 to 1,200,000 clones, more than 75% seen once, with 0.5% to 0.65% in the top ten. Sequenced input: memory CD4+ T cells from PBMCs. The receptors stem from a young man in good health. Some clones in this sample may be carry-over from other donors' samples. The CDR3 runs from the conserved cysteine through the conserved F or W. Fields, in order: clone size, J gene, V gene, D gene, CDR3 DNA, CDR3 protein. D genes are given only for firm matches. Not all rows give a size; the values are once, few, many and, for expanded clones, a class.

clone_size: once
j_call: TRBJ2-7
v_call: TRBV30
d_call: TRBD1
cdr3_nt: TGTGCCTCGGACAGGGGCGGCTACGAGCAGTACTTC
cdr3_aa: CASDRGGYEQYF

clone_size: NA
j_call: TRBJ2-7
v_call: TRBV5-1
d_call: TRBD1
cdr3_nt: TGCGCCAGCAGCGGGGGGACAGGGCAGGTCTACGAGCAGTACTTC
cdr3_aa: CASSGGTGQVYEQYF

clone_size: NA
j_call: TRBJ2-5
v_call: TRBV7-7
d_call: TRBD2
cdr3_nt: TGTGCCAGCAGTAGCGGGAGGGGGCAAGAGACCCAGTACTTC
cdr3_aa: CASSSGRGQETQYF

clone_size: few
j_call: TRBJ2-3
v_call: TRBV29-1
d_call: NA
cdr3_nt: TGCAGCGCCACCCTGTCTGGGCAGGGTACGCAGTATTTT
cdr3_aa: CSATLSGQGTQYF

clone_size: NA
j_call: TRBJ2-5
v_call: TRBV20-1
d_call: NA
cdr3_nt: TGCAGTGCCGATAGGGGGACCCAGTACTTC
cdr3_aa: CSADRGTQYF

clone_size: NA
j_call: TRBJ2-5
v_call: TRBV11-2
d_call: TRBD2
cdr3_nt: TGTGCCAGCAGCATACTAGCGGGAGTTGCAGAGACCCAGTACTTC
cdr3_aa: CASSILAGVAETQYF

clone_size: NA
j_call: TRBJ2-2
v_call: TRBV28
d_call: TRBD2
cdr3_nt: TGTGCCAGCAGTTTTACTAGCGCGAACACCGGGGAGCTGTTTTTT
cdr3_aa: CASSFTSANTGELFF

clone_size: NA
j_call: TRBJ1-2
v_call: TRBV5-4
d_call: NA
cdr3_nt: TGTGCCAGCAGTTCGGAACTCTATGGCTACACCTTC
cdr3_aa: CASSSELYGYTF

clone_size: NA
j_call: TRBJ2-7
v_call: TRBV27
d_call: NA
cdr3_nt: TGTGCCAGCAGTTTAACCGGGTACATCTACGAGCAGTACTTC
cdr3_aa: CASSLTGYIYEQYF

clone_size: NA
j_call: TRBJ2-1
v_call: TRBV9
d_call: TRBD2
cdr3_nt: TGTGCCAGCAGCGGGAGGCTAGCGGGAGTTGCTGAGCAGTTCTTC
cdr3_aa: CASSGRLAGVAEQFF

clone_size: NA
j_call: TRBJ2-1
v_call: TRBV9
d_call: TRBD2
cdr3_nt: TGTGCCAGCAGCGGTGTAGCGGGAGGGCTTAATGAGCAGTTCTTC
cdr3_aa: CASSGVAGGLNEQFF

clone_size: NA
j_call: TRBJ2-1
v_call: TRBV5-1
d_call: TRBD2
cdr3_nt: TGCGCCAGCAGCGACCTAGCGGGAGTGAGCAATGAGCAGTTCTTC
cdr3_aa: CASSDLAGVSNEQFF

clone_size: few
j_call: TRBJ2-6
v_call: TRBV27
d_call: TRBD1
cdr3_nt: TGTGCCAGCAGTCCCGACAGGGCCCCTGGGGCCAACGTCCTGACTTTC
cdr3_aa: CASSPDRAPGANVLTF

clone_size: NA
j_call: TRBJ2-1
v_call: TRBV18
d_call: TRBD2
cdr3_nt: TGTGCCAGCTCACCACTAGCGGGAGCTGACAATGAGCAGTTCTTC
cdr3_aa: CASSPLAGADNEQFF

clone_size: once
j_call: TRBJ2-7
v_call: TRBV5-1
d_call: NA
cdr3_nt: TGCGCCAGCAGCTTGGGGGCGGGCGCGGGGCCCTCCTACGAGCAGTACTTC
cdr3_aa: CASSLGAGAGPSYEQYF

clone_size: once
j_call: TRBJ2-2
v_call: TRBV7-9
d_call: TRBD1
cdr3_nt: TGTGCCAGCAGCCCCGGGACAGGGGTTCGGGAGCTGTTTTTT
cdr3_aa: CASSPGTGVRELFF

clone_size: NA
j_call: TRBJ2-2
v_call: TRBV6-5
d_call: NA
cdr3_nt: TGTGCCAGCAGTTACTCTATTGTCGGCGGGGAGCTGTTTTTT
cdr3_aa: CASSYSIVGGELFF

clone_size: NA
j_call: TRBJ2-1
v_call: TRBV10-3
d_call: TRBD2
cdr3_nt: TGTGCCATCAGTGAGTCCGGCGGGAGCGCCTACAATGAGCAGTTCTTC
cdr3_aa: CAISESGGSAYNEQFF

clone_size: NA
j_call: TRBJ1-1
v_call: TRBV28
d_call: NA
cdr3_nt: TGTGCCAGCAGCTCAGGGTCCGTGAACACTGAAGCTTTCTTT
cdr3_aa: CASSSGSVNTEAFF

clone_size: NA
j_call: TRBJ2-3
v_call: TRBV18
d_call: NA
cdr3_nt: TGTGCCAGCTCACCACCGATATGGGGGCGTAGCACAGATACGCAGTATTTT
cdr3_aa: CASSPPIWGRSTDTQYF

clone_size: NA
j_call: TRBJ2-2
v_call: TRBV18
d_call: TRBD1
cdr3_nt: TGTGCCAGCTCACCAGCCACAGGGGTTGCCGGGGAGCTGTTTTTT
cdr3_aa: CASSPATGVAGELFF

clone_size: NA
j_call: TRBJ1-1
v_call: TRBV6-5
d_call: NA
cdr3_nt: TGTGCCAGCAGTTACAGGGGGGGGAACACTGAAGCTTTCTTT
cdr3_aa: CASSYRGGNTEAFF

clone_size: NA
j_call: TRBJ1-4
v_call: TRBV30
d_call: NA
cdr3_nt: TGTGCCTGGAGTCGACAGCTCAATGAAAAACTGTTTTTT
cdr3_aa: CAWSRQLNEKLFF

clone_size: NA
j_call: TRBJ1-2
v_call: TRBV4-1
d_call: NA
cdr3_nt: TGCGCCAGCAGCCAAGCCCGGACGGTTTCAGTGGGCTACACCTTC
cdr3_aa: CASSQARTVSVGYTF

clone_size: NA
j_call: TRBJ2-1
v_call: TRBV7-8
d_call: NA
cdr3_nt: TGTGCCAGCAGCTTAGCGGGGCGAGTTAATGAGCAGTTCTTC
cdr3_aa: CASSLAGRVNEQFF

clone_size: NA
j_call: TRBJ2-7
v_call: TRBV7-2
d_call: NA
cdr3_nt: TGTGCCAGCAGCTTAGGACCAAGTAAGTCCTACGAGCAGTACTTC
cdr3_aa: CASSLGPSKSYEQYF

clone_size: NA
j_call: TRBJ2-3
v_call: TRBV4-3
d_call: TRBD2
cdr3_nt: TGCGCCAGCAGCAACGGACTAGCGGGAGTCGCAGATACGCAGTATTTT
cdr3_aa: CASSNGLAGVADTQYF

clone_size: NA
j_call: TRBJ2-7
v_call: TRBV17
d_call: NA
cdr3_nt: TGTGCCAGCAGCCGGAACCCGGGTTACGAGCAGTACTTC
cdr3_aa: CASSRNPGYEQYF

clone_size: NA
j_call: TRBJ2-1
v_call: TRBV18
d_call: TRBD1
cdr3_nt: TGTGCCAGCTCACTAGGAGGACAGGACAATGAGCAGTTCTTC
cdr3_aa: CASSLGGQDNEQFF

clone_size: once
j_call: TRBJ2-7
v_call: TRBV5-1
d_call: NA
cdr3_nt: TGCGCCAGCAGAAGCGGGCCACTCTCCTACGAGCAGTACTTC
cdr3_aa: CASRSGPLSYEQYF

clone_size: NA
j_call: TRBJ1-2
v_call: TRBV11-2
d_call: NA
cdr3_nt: TGTGCCAGCAGCTCCGCGGGCCGCTATGGCTACACCTTC
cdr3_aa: CASSSAGRYGYTF

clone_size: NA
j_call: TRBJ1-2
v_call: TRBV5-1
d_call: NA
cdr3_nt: TGCGCCAGCAGCCCCGGGTCAGGGAACTATGGCTACACCTTC
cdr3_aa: CASSPGSGNYGYTF

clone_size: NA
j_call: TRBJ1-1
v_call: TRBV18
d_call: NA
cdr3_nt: TGTGCCAGCTCACCACAGCAGGGGCGCATGAACACTGAAGCTTTCTTT
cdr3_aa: CASSPQQGRMNTEAFF

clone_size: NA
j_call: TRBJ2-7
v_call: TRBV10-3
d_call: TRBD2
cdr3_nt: TGTGCCGCGCGGACTAGCGGGGCCACCTACGAGCAGTACTTC
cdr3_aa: CAARTSGATYEQYF

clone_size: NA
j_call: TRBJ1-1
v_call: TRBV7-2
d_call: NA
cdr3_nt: TGTGCCAGCAGCCGGGGGCGGGGGAGGACTGAAGCTTTCTTT
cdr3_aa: CASSRGRGRTEAFF

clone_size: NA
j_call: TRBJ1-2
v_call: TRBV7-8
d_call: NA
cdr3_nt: TGTGCCAGCAGCTCGAGGACGCGACTGTCCCCTAACTATGGCTACACCTTC
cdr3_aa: CASSSRTRLSPNYGYTF

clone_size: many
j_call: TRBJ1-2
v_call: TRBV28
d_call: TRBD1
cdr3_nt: TGTGCCAGCAGGACAGGGTGGTATGGCTACACCTTC
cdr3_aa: CASRTGWYGYTF

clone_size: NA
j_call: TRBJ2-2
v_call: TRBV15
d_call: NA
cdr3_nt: TGTGCCACCAGCACTAGAGGGCCATCAGGCCAGACGAACACCGGGGAGCTGTTTTTT
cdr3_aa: CATSTRGPSGQTNTGELFF

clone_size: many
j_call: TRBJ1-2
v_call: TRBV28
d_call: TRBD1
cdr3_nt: TGTGCCAGCACTCCCGGGCCAACAGGGGGCGGCTACACCTTC
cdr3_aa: CASTPGPTGGGYTF

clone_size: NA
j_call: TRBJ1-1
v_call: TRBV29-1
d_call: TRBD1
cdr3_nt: TGCAGCGGATCGAGGGGGCGGGGCACTGAAGCTTTCTTT
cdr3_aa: CSGSRGRGTEAFF

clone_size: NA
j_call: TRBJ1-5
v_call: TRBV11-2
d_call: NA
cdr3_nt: TGTGCCAGCAGCTTAGGCGGCCAGGGTAGCAATCAGCCCCAGCATTTT
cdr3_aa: CASSLGGQGSNQPQHF